Listed below are T cell receptor beta chains from one sample, sequenced in a study of T cell repertoires in cytomegalovirus infection. MiXCR, run by TCRdb on the reads, gives a single entry per CDR3 protein. The sample contains about 180,000 distinct CDR3 sequences, approximately 15% of which appear only once. The sample consisted of PBMCs. These receptor sequences come from a human donor in good health (CMV status not recorded). Some clones in this sample may be carry-over from other donors' samples. Both conserved end residues are part of each CDR3. The size field is filled for only some rows; it gives once, few, many or a size class.

TRBJ1-2 - TRBV14 CASSAAPDYGYTF
TRBJ2-7 many TRBV4-2 CASSQDVGSLREQYF
TRBJ2-3 few TRBV4-1 CASSHPGGASTDTQYF
TRBJ2-7 many TRBV6-2/TRBV6-3 CASSYQITYEQYF
TRBJ2-1 many TRBV5-4 CASSRPTVNNEQFF
TRBJ1-5 - TRBV6-6 CASSTGQGQPQHF
TRBJ1-1 many TRBV7-9 CASSLGQLNTEAFF
TRBJ1-1 - TRBV5-5 CASSLTNGGTEAFF
TRBJ2-7 - TRBV7-9 CASSPLGGDDSYEQYF
TRBJ1-5 few TRBV2 CASSEGPMNQPQHF
TRBJ1-2 many TRBV7-9 CASTPGGGAYGYTF
TRBJ2-7 many TRBV6-2/TRBV6-3 CASSYSTRQGRSYEQYF
TRBJ2-7 few TRBV27 CASSRGGSSYEQYF
TRBJ1-5 - TRBV15 CATSRVTLDRFEPQHF
TRBJ1-5 many TRBV12-3/TRBV12-4 CASSLALQGHSNQPQHF
TRBJ2-7 - TRBV12-3/TRBV12-4 CASSPRTEHEQYF
TRBJ2-1 few TRBV12-3/TRBV12-4 CASSPTGVVNEQFF
TRBJ2-1 few TRBV30 CAWIIGGVGNEQFF
TRBJ2-5 - TRBV9 CASSVGASGSRETQYF
TRBJ1-3 - TRBV6-6 CASSYNGRLSSGNTIYF
TRBJ2-3 - TRBV6-2/TRBV6-3 CASRPTSTDTQYF
TRBJ2-5 - TRBV2 CASSPRVSETQYF
TRBJ1-6 many TRBV7-2 CASSLELRQGVSPLHF
TRBJ1-1 few TRBV15 CATSRANPGNTEAFF
TRBJ2-1 - TRBV7-9 CASTPRAVSSYNEQFF
TRBJ1-5 - TRBV19 CASSHQSPIGNQPQHF
TRBJ2-5 - TRBV12-5 CASGLVPAETQYF
TRBJ1-2 few TRBV6-5 CASSYRGALGGYTF
TRBJ2-1 many TRBV4-1 CASSPRTANPYNEQFF
TRBJ2-7 few TRBV6-2/TRBV6-3 CASSYSGVWSYEQYF
TRBJ2-3 many TRBV7-2 CASSLVSSGGKNTQYF
TRBJ2-1 few TRBV9 CASRPPGQGNNEQFF
TRBJ2-1 many TRBV7-3 CASSSPGTRYNEQFF
TRBJ2-7 many TRBV28 CASITAGEGSYEQYF
TRBJ2-2 few TRBV15 CATSRGDGVYTGELFF
TRBJ1-2 - TRBV29-1 CSGGGQGGYGYTF
TRBJ2-2 few TRBV6-2/TRBV6-3 CASSRQAGVGTGELFF
TRBJ2-7 many TRBV18 CASSHAQYTYEQYF
TRBJ2-5 - TRBV20-1 CSAPRLAQQETQYF
TRBJ2-7 - TRBV5-1 CASSLSPSHEQYF